The 16 T cell receptor beta chains in this list originate from one sample, sequenced in a study of T cell responses to AZD1222 COVID-19 vaccine. Clones were read by immunoSEQ multiplex PCR, and TCRdb kept only the in-frame ones, dropping some. Of fewer than 130,000 clones detected, around 89% appear once; the ten largest clones hold over 1.5%. The sequences come from peripheral blood, collected on day 0 of AZD1222 vaccination. Every receptor here comes from an adult in good health.

The V call is TRBV12-3 or TRBV12-4, the J call TRBJ1-3; D gene ambiguous. The CDR3 is 11 amino acids. With 5 bases removed from V and 4 bases from J, the gap between germline ends came to 3 bases. CDR3 protein: CASSHGNTIYF. CDR3 DNA: TGTGCCAGCAGTCACGGAAACACCATATATTTT.

The chain joins TRBV5-1 to TRBJ2-2; 9 bases are shared with TRBD2. Germline CDR1 and CDR2: SGHRS and YFSETQ. This CDR3 is built from 17 residues. V was pared by 3 bases and J by 3 bases, with 9 bases of the junction left unmatched. CDR3 sequence reads: CASSYLLAGEDTGELFF. The CDR3 DNA reads TGCGCCAGCAGCTACCTATTAGCGGGGGAGGACACCGGGGAGCTGTTTTTT.

The chain links TRBV5-1 to TRBJ1-4; D is uncertain. Trimming removed 4 bases from V and 10 bases from J, with 14 bases in between. The CDR3 runs 13 residues. CDR1 is SGHRS and CDR2 is YFSETQ in the germline V gene. The CDR3 DNA is TGCGCCAGCAGCCCGGAGGAGGTGGGAAAACTGTTTTTT. It specifies CASSPEEVGKLFF.

The J gene is TRBJ2-7, the V gene TRBV19; a weak D match, TRBD1 (5 bases). The CDR3 is 13 amino acids. Trimming shortened V by 0 bases and J by 4 bases, and 7 bases separated the two germline ends. From germline, CDR1 is LNHDA and CDR2 SQIVND (reference sequence). The CDR3 DNA reads TGTGCCAGTAGTATAGACAGGGATTACGAGCAGTACTTC. Amino acids: CASSIDRDYEQYF.

The chain employs TRBV7-7 and TRBJ2-2; D might be TRBD2 (6 bases). The CDR3 has 16 residues. Trimming cost V 5 bases and J 5 bases, with 18 bases left between them. Germline lookup yields CDR1 SSHAT and CDR2 FNYEAQ (reference sequence). The CDR3 region has the DNA TGTGCCAGCAGCCCCGGGGGAGGCAGTCGGACCGGGGAGCTGTTTTTT. It codes for CASSPGGGSRTGELFF.

The rearrangement links TRBV2 to TRBJ1-2; TRBD1 matches at 7 bases. The junction had 14 bases not matched to a gene; V was cut back by 6 bases and J by 7 bases. The CDR3 totals 15 residues. Germline loops: CDR1 SNHLY, CDR2 FYNNEI. The CDR3 sequence is CASRGPLTGKGGYTF. CDR3 DNA: TGTGCCAGCAGGGGACCGCTGACAGGGAAAGGTGGCTACACCTTC.

J is TRBJ2-5 and V is TRBV18; TRBD2 aligns across 10 bases. The V gene end was trimmed by 2 bases and the J gene end by 5 bases; junction bases not matched to a gene: 8. The CDR3 sequence is 16 residues long. Germline V gene lookup returns CDR1 KGHSH and CDR2 LQKENI. Written as DNA, the CDR3 is TGTGCCAGCTCACCAGCTAGCGGGAGCTTGGGGGAGACCCAGTACTTC. Its protein is CASSPASGSLGETQYF.

The rearrangement joins TRBV19 to TRBJ1-1; D is perhaps TRBD1 (5 bases). Looked up from germline, CDR1 is LNHDA and CDR2 is SQIVND (reference sequence). Between the trimmed V and J ends, which lost 3 bases and 2 bases, there was a span of 19 bases. The CDR3 length is 17 residues. The CDR3 loop reads CASSIRSWEGRNTEAFF. CDR3 nucleotides: TGTGCCAGTAGTATCCGTAGTTGGGAGGGACGCAACACTGAAGCTTTCTTT.

The V gene is TRBV4-1, the J gene TRBJ2-1, with 10 bases that match TRBD2. The V gene's germline CDR1 is MGHRA and CDR2 YSYEKL. V shed 0 bases, J shed 9 bases, and the junction held 5 bases outside the gene matches. This CDR3 contains 15 residues. CDR3 region: CASSQDPSGSGEQFF. The CDR3 DNA sequence: TGCGCCAGCAGCCAAGATCCTAGCGGGAGTGGTGAGCAGTTCTTC.

The chain is built from TRBV5-1 and TRBJ2-7; D is tentatively TRBD1 or TRBD2 (5 bases each). V shed 4 bases and J shed 5 bases, with 16 bases lying between them. This CDR3 has 14 residues. The germline CDR1 and CDR2 sequences are SGHRS and YFSETQ. CDR3 bases: TGCGCCAGCAGCCCCCTGGGGGTGGTGAACGAGCAGTACTTC. Protein product: CASSPLGVVNEQYF.

This chain connects TRBV9 to TRBJ1-5; 9 nucleotides match TRBD1. The CDR3 loop spans 16 amino acids. The J segment lost 2 bases and the V segment lost 3 bases, leaving 6 bases of the junction unmatched. In germline, CDR1 is SGDLS, CDR2 YYNGEE. CDR3 sequence reads: CASSASGQGGNQPQHF. The DNA of the CDR3 is TGTGCCAGCAGCGCGTCGGGACAGGGAGGCAATCAGCCCCAGCATTTT.

The chain couples TRBV15 to TRBJ1-2; D is undetermined. This CDR3 has 14 amino acids. V shed 3 bases and J shed 4 bases, with 12 bases lying between them. CDR1 LNHNV and CDR2 YYDKDF come from the germline V gene (reference sequence). The CDR3 bases are TGTGCCACCAGCAGGAGAGAGGGTGTCTATGGCTACACCTTC. Translated: CATSRREGVYGYTF.

J is TRBJ2-7 and V is TRBV5-1, with a tentative D call TRBD1 (5 bases). The V end lost 0 bases, the J end lost 6 bases, and 16 bases lay between the germline ends. CDR3 length: 15 residues. Germline CDR1 is SGHRS and CDR2 is YFSETQ. CDR3 bases: TGCGCCAGCAGCTTGGGGACACCCAATCTGGGCGAGCAGTACTTC. Translation: CASSLGTPNLGEQYF.

The V call is TRBV6-5, the J call TRBJ2-4; the D is unclear. Germline-derived CDR1 and CDR2 are MNHEY and SVGAGI. This CDR3 region has 12 residues. Trimming shortened V by 6 bases and J by 5 bases, and 8 bases separated the two germline ends. The CDR3: CASSQSQNIQYF. The CDR3 DNA reads TGTGCCAGCAGCCAGTCCCAAAACATTCAGTACTTC.

The chain joins TRBV25-1 to TRBJ1-1; possible D gene TRBD1, 5 bases. The CDR3 loop spans 13 amino acids. Per the germline V gene, CDR1 is MGHDK and CDR2 is SYGVNS. Deletions cut 4 bases from V and 6 bases from J, with 12 bases between. Written as DNA, the CDR3 is TGTGCCAGCAGTGGACGACAGTACTCTGAAGCTTTCTTT. Amino acid sequence: CASSGRQYSEAFF.

The chain carries TRBV4-2 and TRBJ1-1, with D perhaps matching TRBD1 (6 bases). Germline CDR1 and CDR2: LGHNA and YNFKEQ. Deletions cut 1 base from V and 0 bases from J, with 9 bases between. The CDR3 sequence is 15 residues long. CDR3 nucleotide sequence: TGTGCCAGCAGCCAAGCGGACAGTATGAACACTGAAGCTTTCTTT. It translates to CASSQADSMNTEAFF.